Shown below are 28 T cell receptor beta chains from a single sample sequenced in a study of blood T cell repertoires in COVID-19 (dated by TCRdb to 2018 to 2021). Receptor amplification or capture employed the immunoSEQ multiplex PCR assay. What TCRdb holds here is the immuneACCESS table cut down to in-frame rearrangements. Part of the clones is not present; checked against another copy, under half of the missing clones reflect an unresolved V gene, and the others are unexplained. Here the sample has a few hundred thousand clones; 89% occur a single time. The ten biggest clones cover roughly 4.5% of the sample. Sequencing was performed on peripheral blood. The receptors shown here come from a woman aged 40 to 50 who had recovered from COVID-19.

The CDR3 DNA reads as TGTGCCAGCAGAACAGACAAAAGTAGGAACACTGAAGCTTTCTTT. This sequence encodes CASRTDKSRNTEAFF. The rearrangement joins TRBV6-5 to TRBJ1-1; D is unclear. This CDR3 contains 15 residues. Germline V CDR1 and CDR2: MNHEY, SVGAGI. V dropped 6 bases and J dropped 1 base, with 15 bases sitting between them.

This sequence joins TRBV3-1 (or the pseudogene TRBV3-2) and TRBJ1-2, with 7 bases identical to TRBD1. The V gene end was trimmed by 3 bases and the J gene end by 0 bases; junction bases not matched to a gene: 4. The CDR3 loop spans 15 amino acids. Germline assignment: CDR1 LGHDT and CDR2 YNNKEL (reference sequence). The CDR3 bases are TGTGCCAGCAGCCACGACAGGGTCCCTAACTATGGCTACACCTTC. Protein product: CASSHDRVPNYGYTF.

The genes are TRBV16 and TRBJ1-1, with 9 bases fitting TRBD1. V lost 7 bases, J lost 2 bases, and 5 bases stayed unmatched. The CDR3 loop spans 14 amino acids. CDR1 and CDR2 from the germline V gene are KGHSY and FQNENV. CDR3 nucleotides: TGTGCCAGCAACTCACAGGGGGCTAACACTGAAGCTTTCTTT. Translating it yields CASNSQGANTEAFF. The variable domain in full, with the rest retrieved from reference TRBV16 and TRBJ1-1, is GEEVAQTPKHLVRGEGQKAKLYCAPIKGHSYVFWYQQVLKNEFKFLISFQNENVFDETGMPKERFSAKCLPNSPCSLEIQATKLEDSAVYFCASNSQGANTEAFFGQGTRLTVV.

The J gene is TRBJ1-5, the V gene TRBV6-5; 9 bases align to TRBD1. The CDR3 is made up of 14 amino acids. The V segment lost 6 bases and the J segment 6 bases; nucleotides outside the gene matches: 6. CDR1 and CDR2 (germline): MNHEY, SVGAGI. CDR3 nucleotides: TGTGCCAGCAGGGACAGGGGTATAAGTCAGCCCCAGCATTTT. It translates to CASRDRGISQPQHF.

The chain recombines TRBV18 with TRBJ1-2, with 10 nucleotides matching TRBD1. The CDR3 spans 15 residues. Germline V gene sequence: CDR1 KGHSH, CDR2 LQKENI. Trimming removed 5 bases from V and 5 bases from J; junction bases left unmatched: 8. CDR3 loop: CASSNRDRGVYGYTF. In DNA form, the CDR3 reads TGTGCCAGCTCAAACCGGGACAGGGGTGTGTATGGCTACACCTTC.

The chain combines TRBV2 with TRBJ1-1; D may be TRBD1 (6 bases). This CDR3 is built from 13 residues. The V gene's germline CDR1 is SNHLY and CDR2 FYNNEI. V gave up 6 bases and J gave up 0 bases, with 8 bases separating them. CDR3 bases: TGTGCCAGCAGCAGGGACATGAACACTGAAGCTTTCTTT. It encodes CASSRDMNTEAFF.

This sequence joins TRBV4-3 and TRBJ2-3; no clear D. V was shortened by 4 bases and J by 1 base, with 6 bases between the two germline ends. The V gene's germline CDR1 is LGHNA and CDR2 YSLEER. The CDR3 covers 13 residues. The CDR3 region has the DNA TGCGCCAGCAGCCCGAGTGGCACAGATACGCAGTATTTT. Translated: CASSPSGTDTQYF.

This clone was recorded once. CDR3 residues: CASSLGEGNTIYF. The CDR3 nucleotides are TGTGCCAGCAGCTTAGGGGAGGGAAACACCATATATTTT. The chain has TRBV7-9 and TRBJ1-3; D remains unclear. The V end was cut by 1 base, the J end by 4 bases, with 5 bases between. The CDR3 is made up of 13 amino acids. Germline V gene lookup returns CDR1 SEHNR and CDR2 FQNEAQ (reference sequence).

CDR3 sequence reads: CASSGPGVAEKLFF. The CDR3 DNA follows: TGTGCCAGCAGTGGGCCCGGGGTCGCTGAAAAACTGTTTTTT. The chain has TRBV2 and TRBJ1-4; no definite D call. CDR1 and CDR2 from the germline V gene are SNHLY and FYNNEI. The CDR3 loop spans 14 amino acids. The ends were cut back, 4 bases at V and 7 bases at J, with 13 bases in the middle.

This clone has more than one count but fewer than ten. CDR3 bases: TGCGCCAGCAGCTCACAGGGCCCTGAAGCTTTCTTT. Translated, it gives CASSSQGPEAFF. V is TRBV5-1 and J is TRBJ1-1; weak D call: TRBD1 (6 bases). The V and J ends lost 3 bases and 6 bases respectively, with 9 bases between them. CDR1 SGHRS and CDR2 YFSETQ come from the germline V gene. This CDR3 contains 12 residues.

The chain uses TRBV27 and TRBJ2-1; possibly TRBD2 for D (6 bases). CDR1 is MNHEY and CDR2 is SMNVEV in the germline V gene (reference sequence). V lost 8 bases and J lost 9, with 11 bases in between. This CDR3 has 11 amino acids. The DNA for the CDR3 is TGTGCCAGCGGGCGGGGAGGTGAGCAGTTCTTC. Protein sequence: CASGRGGEQFF.

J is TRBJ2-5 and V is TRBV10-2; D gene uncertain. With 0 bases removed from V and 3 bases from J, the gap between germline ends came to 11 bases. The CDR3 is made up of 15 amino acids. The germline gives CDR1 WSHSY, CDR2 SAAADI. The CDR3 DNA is TGCGCCAGCAGTGAGTCCCCCCCAGAAAAAGAGACCCAGTACTTC. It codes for CASSESPPEKETQYF.

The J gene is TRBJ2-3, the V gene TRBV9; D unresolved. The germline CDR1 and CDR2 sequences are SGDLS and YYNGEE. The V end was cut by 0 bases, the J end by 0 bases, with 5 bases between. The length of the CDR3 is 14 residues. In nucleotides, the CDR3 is TGTGCCAGCAGCGTAGGAGTCAGCACAGATACGCAGTATTTT. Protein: CASSVGVSTDTQYF. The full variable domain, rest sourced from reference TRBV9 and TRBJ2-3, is DSGVTQTPKHLITATGQRVTLRCSPRSGDLSVYWYQQSLDQGLQFLIQYYNGEERAKGNILERFSAQQFPDLHSELNLSSLELGDSALYFCASSVGVSTDTQYFGPGTRLTVL.

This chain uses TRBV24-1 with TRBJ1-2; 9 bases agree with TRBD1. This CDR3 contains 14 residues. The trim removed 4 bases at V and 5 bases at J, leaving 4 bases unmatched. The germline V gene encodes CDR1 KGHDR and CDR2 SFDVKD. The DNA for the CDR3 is TGTGCCACCAGTGACCCACAGGGGGCATATGGCTACACCTTC. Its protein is CATSDPQGAYGYTF.

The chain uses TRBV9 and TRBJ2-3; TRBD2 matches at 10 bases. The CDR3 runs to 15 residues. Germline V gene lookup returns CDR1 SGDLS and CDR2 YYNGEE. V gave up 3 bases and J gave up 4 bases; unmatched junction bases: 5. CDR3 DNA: TGTGCCAGCAGCGCCAGACTAGCGGGCTCAGATACGCAGTATTTT. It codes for CASSARLAGSDTQYF.

The CDR3 DNA follows: TGTGCCAGCAGTTTATCGTTCCAGGGTAGTCAGCCCCAGCATTTT. It specifies CASSLSFQGSQPQHF. The V gene is TRBV27, the J gene TRBJ1-5; a weak D match, TRBD1 (5 bases). The germline CDR1 and CDR2 sequences are MNHEY and SMNVEV (reference sequence). V was clipped by 0 bases and J by 6 bases, with 12 bases between them. The CDR3 runs 15 residues.

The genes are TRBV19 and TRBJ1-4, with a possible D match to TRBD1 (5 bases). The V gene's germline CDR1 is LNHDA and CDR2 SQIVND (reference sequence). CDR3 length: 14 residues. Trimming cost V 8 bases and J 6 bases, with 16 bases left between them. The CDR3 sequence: CASCKGINYEKLFF. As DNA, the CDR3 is TGTGCCAGTTGCAAGGGGATCAACTATGAAAAACTGTTTTTT.

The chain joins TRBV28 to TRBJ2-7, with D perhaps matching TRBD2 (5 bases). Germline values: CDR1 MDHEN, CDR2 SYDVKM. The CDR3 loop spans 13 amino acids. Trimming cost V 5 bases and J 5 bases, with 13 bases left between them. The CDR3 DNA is TGTGCCAGCAGTCTCCCAACGGGAAACGAGCAGTACTTC. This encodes CASSLPTGNEQYF.

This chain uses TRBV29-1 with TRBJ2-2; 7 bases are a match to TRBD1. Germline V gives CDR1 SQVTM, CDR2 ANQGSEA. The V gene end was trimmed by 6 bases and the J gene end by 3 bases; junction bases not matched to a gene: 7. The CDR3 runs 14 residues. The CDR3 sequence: CSVKDRLDTGELFF. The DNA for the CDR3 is TGCAGCGTCAAGGACAGGTTGGACACCGGGGAGCTGTTTTTT.

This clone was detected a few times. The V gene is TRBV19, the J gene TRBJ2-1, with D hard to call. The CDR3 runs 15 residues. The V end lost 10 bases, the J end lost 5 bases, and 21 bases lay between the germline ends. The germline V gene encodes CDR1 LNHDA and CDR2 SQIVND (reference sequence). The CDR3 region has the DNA TGTGCCACCTCCCCCGTACAGATCGGAAACAATGAGCAGTTCTTC. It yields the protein CATSPVQIGNNEQFF.

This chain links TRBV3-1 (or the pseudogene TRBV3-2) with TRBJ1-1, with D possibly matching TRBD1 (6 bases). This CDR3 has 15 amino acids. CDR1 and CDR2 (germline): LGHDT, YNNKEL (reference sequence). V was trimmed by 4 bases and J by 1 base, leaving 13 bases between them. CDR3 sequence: CASSLVQGPNTEAFF. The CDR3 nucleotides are TGTGCCAGCAGCCTCGTGCAGGGGCCGAACACTGAAGCTTTCTTT.

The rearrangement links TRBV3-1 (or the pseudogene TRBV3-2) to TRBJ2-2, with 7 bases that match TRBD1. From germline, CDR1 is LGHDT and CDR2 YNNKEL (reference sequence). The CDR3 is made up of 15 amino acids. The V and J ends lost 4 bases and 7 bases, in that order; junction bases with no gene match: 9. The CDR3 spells CASSRGQFGGGELFF. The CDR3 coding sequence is TGTGCCAGCAGCCGGGGACAGTTCGGTGGCGGGGAGCTGTTTTTT.

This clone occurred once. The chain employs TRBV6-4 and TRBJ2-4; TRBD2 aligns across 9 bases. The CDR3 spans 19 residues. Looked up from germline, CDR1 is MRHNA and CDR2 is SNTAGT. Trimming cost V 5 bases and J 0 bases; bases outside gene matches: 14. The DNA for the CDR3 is TGTGCCAGCAGTAAAAATTCTAGCGGGATACGAATAGCCAAAAACATTCAGTACTTC. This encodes CASSKNSSGIRIAKNIQYF.

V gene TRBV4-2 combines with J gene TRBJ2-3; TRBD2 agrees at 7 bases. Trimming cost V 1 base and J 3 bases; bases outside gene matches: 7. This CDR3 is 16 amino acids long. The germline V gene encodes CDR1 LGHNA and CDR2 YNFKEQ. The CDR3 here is CASSQVWEGSTDTQYF. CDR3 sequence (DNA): TGTGCCAGCAGCCAAGTCTGGGAGGGTTCGACAGATACGCAGTATTTT.

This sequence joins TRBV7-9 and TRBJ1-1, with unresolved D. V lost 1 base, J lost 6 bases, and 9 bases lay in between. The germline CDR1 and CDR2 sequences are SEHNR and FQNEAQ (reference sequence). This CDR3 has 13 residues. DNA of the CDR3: TGTGCCAGCAGCTTAGGAGAAGCCGCTGAAGCTTTCTTT. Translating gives CASSLGEAAEAFF. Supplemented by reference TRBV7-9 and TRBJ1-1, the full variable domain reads DTGVSQNPRHKITKRGQNVTFRCDPISEHNRLYWYRQTLGQGPEFLTYFQNEAQLEKSRLLSDRFSAERPKGSFSTLEIQRTEQGDSAMYLCASSLGEAAEAFFGQGTRLTVV.

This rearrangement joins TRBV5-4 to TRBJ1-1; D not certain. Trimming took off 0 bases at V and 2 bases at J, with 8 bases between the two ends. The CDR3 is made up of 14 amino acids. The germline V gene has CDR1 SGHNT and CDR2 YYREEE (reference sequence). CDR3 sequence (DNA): TGTGCCAGCAGCTTGGACAGTCGAAACACTGAAGCTTTCTTT. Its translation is CASSLDSRNTEAFF.

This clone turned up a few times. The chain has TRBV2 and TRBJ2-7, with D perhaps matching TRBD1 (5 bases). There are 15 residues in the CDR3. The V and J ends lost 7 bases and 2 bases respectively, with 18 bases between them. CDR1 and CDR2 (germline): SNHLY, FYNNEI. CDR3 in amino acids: CASTLGHLSTYEQYV. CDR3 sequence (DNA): TGTGCCAGCACCCTCGGACACCTCAGCACCTACGAGCAGTACGTC.

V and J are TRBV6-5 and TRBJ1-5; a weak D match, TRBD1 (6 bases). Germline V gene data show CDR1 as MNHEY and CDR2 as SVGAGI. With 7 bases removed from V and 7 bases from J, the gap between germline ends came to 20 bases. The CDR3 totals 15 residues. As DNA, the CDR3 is TGTGCCAGCATCCCCCTAGGGGGACAAAGGCAGCCCCAGCATTTT. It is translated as CASIPLGGQRQPQHF.